The 11 T cell receptor beta chains below come from one sample, sequenced in a study of cytomegalovirus exposure and HLA in healthy donors. PCR amplification relied on 60 Vbeta primers (plus 13 Jbeta primers). Clones were sequenced by immunoSEQ multiplex PCR, and TCRdb holds only the in-frame ones, with some missing. The profile shows 120,000 or so clones, 83% of them singletons. The sequenced material came from PBMCs. These receptors originate from a man between 18 and 35 years old in good health and CMV-seropositive.

The chain links TRBV27 to TRBJ1-5; 8 bases map to TRBD1. V lost 5 bases to trimming and J lost 3 bases; unmatched junction nucleotides: 12. Germline-derived CDR1 and CDR2 are MNHEY and SMNVEV (reference sequence). This CDR3 has 17 amino acids. CDR3 bases: TGTGCCAGCAGTATTACAGGGGGGGGGTACCTCAATCAGCCCCAGCATTTT. Translating gives CASSITGGGYLNQPQHF.

This clone was detected a few times. The V call is TRBV6-1, the J call TRBJ1-1, with 7 positions matching TRBD1. This CDR3 region has 12 residues. With 6 bases clipped from V and 6 bases from J, the junction kept 4 bases outside the gene matches. Germline V gene lookup returns CDR1 MNHNS and CDR2 SASEGT. The CDR3 region is CASRRGTAEAFF. Here the CDR3 DNA reads TGTGCCAGCAGGAGAGGGACAGCTGAAGCTTTCTTT.

This clone has only a few counts. This rearrangement joins TRBV19 to TRBJ1-1, with TRBD1 matching 10 bases. Germline lookup yields CDR1 LNHDA and CDR2 SQIVND (reference sequence). V shed 9 bases and J 5 bases; nucleotides not matched to a gene: 6. The CDR3 sequence is 13 residues long. CDR3 DNA sequence: TGTGCCAGCGGGACAGGGGTGAGGACTGAAGCTTTCTTT. As protein: CASGTGVRTEAFF.

V is TRBV30 and J is TRBJ1-2, with TRBD1 identical over 9 bases. Germline V gene sequence: CDR1 GTSNPN, CDR2 SVGIG (reference sequence). This CDR3 has 13 amino acids. The V and J ends lost 4 bases and 4 bases, in that order; junction bases with no gene match: 4. CDR3 sequence: CAWTGQGLYGYTF. CDR3 in DNA: TGTGCCTGGACAGGACAGGGGCTCTATGGCTACACCTTC. Variable domain in full (rest from reference TRBV30 and TRBJ1-2): SQTIHQWPATLVQPVGSPLSLECTVEGTSNPNLYWYRQAAGRGLQLLFYSVGIGQISSEVPQNLSASRPQDRQFILSSKKLLLSDSGFYLCAWTGQGLYGYTFGSGTRLTVV.

The chain employs TRBV19 and TRBJ2-7, with D unclear. The germline gives CDR1 LNHDA, CDR2 SQIVND (reference sequence). The CDR3 is 13 residues long. Deletions cut 5 bases from V and 2 bases from J, with 10 bases between. The CDR3 DNA sequence: TGTGCCAGTAGTGTCCGTGCAGCCTACGAGCAGTACTTC. Translation gives CASSVRAAYEQYF.

The V call is TRBV7-9, the J call TRBJ2-3, with unresolved D. V lost 5 bases and J 1 base, leaving 10 bases between the germline ends. Germline V gives CDR1 SEHNR, CDR2 FQNEAQ (reference sequence). This CDR3 has 14 residues. CDR3 in amino acids: CASSLPGGTDTQYF. The DNA for the CDR3 is TGTGCCAGCAGCCTGCCCGGAGGCACAGATACGCAGTATTTT.

This rearrangement joins TRBV19 to TRBJ2-5; TRBD2 aligns across 8 bases. Trimming removed 5 bases from V and 2 bases from J; junction bases left unmatched: 7. CDR3 length: 15 amino acids. Germline V CDR1 and CDR2: LNHDA, SQIVND (reference sequence). CDR3: CASSVRTSLQETQYF. CDR3 nucleotides: TGTGCCAGTAGTGTCCGGACTAGCCTACAAGAGACCCAGTACTTC.

The chain employs TRBV28 and TRBJ2-3; no reliable D call. V dropped 5 bases and J dropped 4 bases, with 7 bases sitting between them. Germline V gene lookup returns CDR1 MDHEN and CDR2 SYDVKM. The CDR3 spans 12 residues. This CDR3 reads CASSPPADTQYF. The CDR3 nucleotides read TGTGCCAGCAGTCCCCCAGCAGATACGCAGTATTTT.

The count of this clone is one. The rearrangement joins TRBV18 to TRBJ1-1; TRBD1 matches 9 bases. With V trimmed by 8 bases and J by 1 base, 2 bases remained unmatched. Germline V gene data show CDR1 as KGHSH and CDR2 as LQKENI. There are 13 residues in the CDR3. The CDR3 region has the DNA TGTGCCAGCCGGACAGGGGCGAACACTGAAGCTTTCTTT. Translating it yields CASRTGANTEAFF. Using reference TRBV18 and TRBJ1-1 for the parts outside the CDR3, the full variable domain is NAGVMQNPRHLVRRRGQEARLRCSPMKGHSHVYWYRQLPEEGLKFMVYLQKENIIDESGMPKERFSAEFPKEGPSILRIQQVVRGDSAAYFCASRTGANTEAFFGQGTRLTVV.

This clone was counted a few times. This sequence joins TRBV10-2 and TRBJ2-5; weak D call: TRBD1 (6 bases). V lost 4 bases and J 1 base, leaving 10 bases between the germline ends. Germline lookup yields CDR1 WSHSY and CDR2 SAAADI. This CDR3 contains 14 residues. CDR3 bases: TGCGCCAGCAGTGTACAGGGACGCCAAGAGACCCAGTACTTC. Translating gives CASSVQGRQETQYF.

This clone was seen a single time. V is TRBV27 and J is TRBJ1-5; no reliable D call. This CDR3 is 17 amino acids long. V was clipped by 3 bases and J by 3 bases, with 18 bases between them. In germline, CDR1 is MNHEY, CDR2 SMNVEV (reference sequence). CDR3 residues: CASSFSSTSGHNQPQHF. The CDR3 nucleotides are TGTGCCAGCAGTTTTTCATCTACTTCAGGTCACAATCAGCCCCAGCATTTT.